This TCR delta chain stems from a study of delta chains in infants with herpesvirus infections. Regarding the study as a whole: Uninfected infants and those infected after 120 days lacked the public clonotype. CMV-uninfected infants might carry this public clonotype below detection.

Gamma-chain- and delta-chain-specific primers converted PBMC RNA into TCR cDNA. TCRdb repeated clone calling on the RT-PCR reads with CATT. The sample holds approximately 1,500 delta-chain clones; roughly a third are singletons and the top ten take less than 25%. Looked up from germline, CDR1 is GEAIGNYY and CDR2 is EKD. The CDR3 totals 18 residues. Trimming took 1 base from V and 5 from J; bases not matched to a gene: 9. This clone is categorized as large. Its cognate antigen is unknown. This TCR derives from a human donor who was a Ugandan infant, either HIV-exposed or HIV-unexposed (not recorded which). The rearrangement links TRDV2 to TRDJ2, with 13 bases lining up with TRDD3. Sample: peripheral blood, taken at time point 1 of longitudinal follow-up. The CDR3, as DNA: TGTGCCTGTGACACAATCGAAACTGGGGGATACGGCACAGCACAACTCTTCTTT. Translating it yields CACDTIETGGYGTAQLFF.